The clone carrying this T cell receptor (beta chain) has more than one count but fewer than ten. As yet, its antigen is unknown. Germline V gene sequence: CDR1 SQVTM, CDR2 ANQGSEA. This CDR3 is built from 14 residues. V was shortened by 0 bases and J by 9 bases, with 15 bases between the two germline ends. The data belong to a study of CD8+ T cells in alopecia areata. Sequencing relied on a cDNA template that was reverse transcribed from extracted RNA. TCRdb's table, derived via immunoSEQ multiplex PCR, lists solely in-frame clones and lacks some. The sample records 200,000 or so clones, around 62% being singletons. Findings and caveats of the study: Lesional scalp, especially alopecia totalis/universalis, showed higher clonality than normal scalp.

This chain uses TRBV29-1 with TRBJ1-5, with D possibly matching TRBD1 (5 bases). The origin of this receptor is a human donor with alopecia areata. The specimen was CD4+ T cells sorted from blood, collected at week 0. CDR3 amino acids: CSVEDDQGRGPQHF. For the CDR3, the DNA is TGCAGCGTTGAAGATGATCAGGGAAGAGGGCCCCAGCATTTT.